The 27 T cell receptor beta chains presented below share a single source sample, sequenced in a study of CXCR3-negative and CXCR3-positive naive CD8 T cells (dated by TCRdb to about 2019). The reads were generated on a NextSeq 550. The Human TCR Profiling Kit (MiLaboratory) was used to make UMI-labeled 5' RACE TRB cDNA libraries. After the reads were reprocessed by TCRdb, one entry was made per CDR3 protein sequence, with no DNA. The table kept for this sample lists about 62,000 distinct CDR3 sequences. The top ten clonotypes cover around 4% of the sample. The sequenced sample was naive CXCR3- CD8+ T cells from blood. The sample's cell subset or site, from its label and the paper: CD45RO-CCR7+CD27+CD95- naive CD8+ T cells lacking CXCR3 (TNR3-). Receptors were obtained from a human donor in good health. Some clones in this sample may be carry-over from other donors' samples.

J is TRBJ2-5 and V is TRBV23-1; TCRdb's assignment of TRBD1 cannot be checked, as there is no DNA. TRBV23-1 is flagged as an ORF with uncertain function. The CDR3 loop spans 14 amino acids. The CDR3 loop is CASSGTAYQETQYF.

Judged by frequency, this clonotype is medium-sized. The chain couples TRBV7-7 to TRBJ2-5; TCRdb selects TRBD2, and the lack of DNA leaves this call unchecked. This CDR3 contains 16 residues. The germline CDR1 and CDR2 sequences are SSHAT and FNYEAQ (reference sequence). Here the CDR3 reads CASTPNGGEYQETQYF. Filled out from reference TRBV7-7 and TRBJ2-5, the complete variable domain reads GAGVSQSPRYKVTKRGQDVTLRCDPISSHATLYWYQQALGQGPEFLTYFNYEAQPDKSGLPSDRFSAERPEGSISTLTIQRTEQRDSAMYRCASTPNGGEYQETQYFGPGTRLLVL.

The CDR3 region is CSVEVEAEGFF. The chain links TRBV29-1 to TRBJ2-1; TCRdb lists TRBD2, though no DNA is available to test this call. CDR1 SQVTM and CDR2 ANQGSEA come from the germline V gene. CDR3 size: 11 residues.

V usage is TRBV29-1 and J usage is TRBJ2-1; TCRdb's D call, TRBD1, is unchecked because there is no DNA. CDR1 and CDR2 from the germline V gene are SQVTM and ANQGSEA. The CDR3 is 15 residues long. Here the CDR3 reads CSVERGARSYNEQFF.

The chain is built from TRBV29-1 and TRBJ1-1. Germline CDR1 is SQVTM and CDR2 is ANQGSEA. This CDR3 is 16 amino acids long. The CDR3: CSVLAREGILDNEAFF.

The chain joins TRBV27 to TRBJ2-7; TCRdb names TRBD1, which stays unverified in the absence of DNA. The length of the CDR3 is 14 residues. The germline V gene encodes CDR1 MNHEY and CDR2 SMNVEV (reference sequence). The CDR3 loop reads CASSLRQTHYEQYF.

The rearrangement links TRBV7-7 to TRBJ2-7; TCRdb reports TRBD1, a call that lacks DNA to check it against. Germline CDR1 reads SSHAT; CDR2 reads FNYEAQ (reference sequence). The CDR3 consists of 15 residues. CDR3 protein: CASSPGVKGAYEQYF.

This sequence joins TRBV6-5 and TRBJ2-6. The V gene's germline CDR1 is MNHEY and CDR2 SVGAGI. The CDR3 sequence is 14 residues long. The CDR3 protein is CASSYSGGANVLTF.

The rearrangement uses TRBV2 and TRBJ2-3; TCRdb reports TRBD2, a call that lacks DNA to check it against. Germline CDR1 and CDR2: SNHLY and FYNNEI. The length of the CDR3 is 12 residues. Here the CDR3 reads CASTPRDSTQDF. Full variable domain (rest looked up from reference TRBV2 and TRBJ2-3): EPEVTQTPSHQVTQMGQEVILRCVPISNHLYFYWYRQILGQKVEFLVSFYNNEISEKSEIFDDQFSVERPDGSNFTLKIRSTKLEDSAMYFCASTPRDSTQDFGPGTRLTVL.

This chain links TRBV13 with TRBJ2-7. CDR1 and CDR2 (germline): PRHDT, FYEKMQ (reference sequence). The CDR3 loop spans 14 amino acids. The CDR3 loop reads CASSLQFPSYEQYF.

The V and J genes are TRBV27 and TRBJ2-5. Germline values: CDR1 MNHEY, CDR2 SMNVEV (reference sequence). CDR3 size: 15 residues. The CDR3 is CASRPLTGFQETQYF.

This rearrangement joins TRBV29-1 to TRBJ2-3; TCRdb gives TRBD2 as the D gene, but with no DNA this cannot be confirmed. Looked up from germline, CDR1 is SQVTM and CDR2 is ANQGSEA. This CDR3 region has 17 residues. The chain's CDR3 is CSVEGTSGGASTDTQYF.

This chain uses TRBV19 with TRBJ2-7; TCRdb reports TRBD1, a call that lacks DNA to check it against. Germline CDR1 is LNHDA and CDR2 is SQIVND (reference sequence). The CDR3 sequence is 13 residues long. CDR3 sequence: CASSIYPRDEQYF.

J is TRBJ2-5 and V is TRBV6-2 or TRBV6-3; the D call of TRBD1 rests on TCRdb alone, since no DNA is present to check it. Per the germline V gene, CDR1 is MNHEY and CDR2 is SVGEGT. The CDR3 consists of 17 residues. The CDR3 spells CASSYSWGVSRQETQYF.

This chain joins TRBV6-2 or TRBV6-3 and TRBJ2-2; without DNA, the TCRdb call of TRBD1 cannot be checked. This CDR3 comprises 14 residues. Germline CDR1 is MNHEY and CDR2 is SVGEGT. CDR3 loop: CASQGTLNTGELFF.

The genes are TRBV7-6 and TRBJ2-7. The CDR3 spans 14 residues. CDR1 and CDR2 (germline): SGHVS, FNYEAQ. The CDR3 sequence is CASSSEVQHYEQYF.

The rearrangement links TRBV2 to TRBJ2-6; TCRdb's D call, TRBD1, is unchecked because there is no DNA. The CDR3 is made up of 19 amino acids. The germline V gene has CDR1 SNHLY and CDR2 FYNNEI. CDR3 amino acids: CASKGGPGRGSAGANVLTF.

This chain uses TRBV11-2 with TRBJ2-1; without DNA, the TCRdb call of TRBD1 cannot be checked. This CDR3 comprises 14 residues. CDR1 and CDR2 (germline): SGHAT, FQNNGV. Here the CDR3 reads CASSPPGVGDEQFF.

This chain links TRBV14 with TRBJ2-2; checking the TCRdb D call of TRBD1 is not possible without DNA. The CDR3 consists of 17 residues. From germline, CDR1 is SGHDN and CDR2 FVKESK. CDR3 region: CASSQARRQTNTGELFF. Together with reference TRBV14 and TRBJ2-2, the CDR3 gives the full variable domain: EAGVTQFPSHSVIEKGQTVTLRCDPISGHDNLYWYRRVMGKEIKFLLHFVKESKQDESGMPNNRFLAERTGGTYSTLKVQPAELEDSGVYFCASSQARRQTNTGELFFGEGSRLTVL.

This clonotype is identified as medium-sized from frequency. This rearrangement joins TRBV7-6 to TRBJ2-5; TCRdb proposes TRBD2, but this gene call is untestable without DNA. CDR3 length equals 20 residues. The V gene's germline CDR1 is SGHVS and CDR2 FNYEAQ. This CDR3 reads CASSLAPGTSGTRLQETQYF. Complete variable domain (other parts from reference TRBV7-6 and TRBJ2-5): GAGVSQSPRYKVTKRGQDVALRCDPISGHVSLYWYRQALGQGPEFLTYFNYEAQQDKSGLPNDRFSAERPEGSISTLTIQRTEQRDSAMYRCASSLAPGTSGTRLQETQYFGPGTRLLVL.

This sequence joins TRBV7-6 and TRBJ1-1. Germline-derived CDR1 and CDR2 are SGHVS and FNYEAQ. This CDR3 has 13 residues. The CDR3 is CASSLASGTEAFF.

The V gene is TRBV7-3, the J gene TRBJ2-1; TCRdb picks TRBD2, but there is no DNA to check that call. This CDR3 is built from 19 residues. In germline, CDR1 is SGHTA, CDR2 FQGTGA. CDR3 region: CASSLKSRGAYPIYNEQFF.

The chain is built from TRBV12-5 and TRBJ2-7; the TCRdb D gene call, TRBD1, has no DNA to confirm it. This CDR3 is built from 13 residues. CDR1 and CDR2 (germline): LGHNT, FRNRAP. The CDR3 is CASGLQGWNEQYF.

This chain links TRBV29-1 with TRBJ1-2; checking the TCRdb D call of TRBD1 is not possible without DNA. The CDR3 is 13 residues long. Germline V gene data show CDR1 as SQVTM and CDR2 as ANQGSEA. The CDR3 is CSVEPQGGYGYTF.

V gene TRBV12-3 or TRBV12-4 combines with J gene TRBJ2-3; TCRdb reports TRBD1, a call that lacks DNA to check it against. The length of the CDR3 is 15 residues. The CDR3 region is CASSLGTGRTDTQYF.

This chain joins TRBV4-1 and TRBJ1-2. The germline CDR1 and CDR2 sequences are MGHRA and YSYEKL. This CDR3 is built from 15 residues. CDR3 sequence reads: CASSQDVQTNYGYTF.

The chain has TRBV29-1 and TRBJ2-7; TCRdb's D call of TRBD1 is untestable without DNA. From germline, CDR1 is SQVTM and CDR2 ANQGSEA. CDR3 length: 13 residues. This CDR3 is CSVGQGIMYEQYF.